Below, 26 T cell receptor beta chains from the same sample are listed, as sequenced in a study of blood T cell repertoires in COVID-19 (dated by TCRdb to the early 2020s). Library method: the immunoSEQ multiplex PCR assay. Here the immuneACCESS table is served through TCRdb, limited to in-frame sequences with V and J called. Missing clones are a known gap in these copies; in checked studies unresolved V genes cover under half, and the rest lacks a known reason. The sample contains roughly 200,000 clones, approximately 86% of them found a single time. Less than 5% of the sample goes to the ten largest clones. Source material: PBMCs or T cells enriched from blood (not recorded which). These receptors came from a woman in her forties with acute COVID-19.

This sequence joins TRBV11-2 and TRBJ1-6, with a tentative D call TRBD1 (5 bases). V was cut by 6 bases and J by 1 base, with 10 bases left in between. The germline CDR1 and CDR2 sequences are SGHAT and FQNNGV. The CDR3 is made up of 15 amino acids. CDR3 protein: CASRAPGSYNSPLHF. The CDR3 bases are TGTGCCAGCAGGGCCCCAGGGTCCTATAATTCACCCCTCCACTTT.

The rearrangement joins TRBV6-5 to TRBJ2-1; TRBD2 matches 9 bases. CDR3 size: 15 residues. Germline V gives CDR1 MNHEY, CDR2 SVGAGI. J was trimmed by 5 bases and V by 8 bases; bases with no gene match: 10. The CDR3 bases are TGTGCCAGCGGCCGAGGGGCTAGCGGGGACAATGAGCAGTTCTTC. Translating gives CASGRGASGDNEQFF.

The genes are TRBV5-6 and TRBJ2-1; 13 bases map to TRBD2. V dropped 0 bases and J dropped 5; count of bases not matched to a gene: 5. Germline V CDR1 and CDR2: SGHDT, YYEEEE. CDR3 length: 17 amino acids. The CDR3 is CASSLDYGTSGNNEQFF. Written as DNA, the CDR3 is TGTGCCAGCAGCTTGGATTACGGGACTAGCGGGAACAATGAGCAGTTCTTC.

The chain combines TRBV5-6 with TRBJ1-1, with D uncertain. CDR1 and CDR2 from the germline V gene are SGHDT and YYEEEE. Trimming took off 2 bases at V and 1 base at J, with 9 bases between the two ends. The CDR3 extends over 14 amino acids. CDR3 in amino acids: CASSFLGRNTEAFF. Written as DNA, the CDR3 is TGTGCCAGCAGCTTTCTGGGCAGGAACACTGAAGCTTTCTTT.

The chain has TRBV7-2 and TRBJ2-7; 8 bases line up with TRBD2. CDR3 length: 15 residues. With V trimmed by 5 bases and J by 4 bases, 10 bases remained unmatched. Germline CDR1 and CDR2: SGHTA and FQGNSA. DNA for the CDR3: TGTGCCAGCAGCCCGGGGAGCGGGAGCCTATACGAGCAGTACTTC. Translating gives CASSPGSGSLYEQYF.

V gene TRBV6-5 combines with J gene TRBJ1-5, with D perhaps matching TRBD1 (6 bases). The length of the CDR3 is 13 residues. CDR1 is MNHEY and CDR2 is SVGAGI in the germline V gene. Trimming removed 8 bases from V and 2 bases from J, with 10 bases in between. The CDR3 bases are TGTGCCAGCTGTCGGACAGGCAATCAGCCCCAGCATTTT. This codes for CASCRTGNQPQHF.

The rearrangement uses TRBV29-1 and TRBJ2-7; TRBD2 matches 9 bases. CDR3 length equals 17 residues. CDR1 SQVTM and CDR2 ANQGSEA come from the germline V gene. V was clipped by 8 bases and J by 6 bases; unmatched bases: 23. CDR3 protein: CSPLGREGLNDYLEQYF. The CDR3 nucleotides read TGCAGCCCCCTGGGGCGGGAGGGCCTTAACGACTATCTCGAGCAGTACTTC.

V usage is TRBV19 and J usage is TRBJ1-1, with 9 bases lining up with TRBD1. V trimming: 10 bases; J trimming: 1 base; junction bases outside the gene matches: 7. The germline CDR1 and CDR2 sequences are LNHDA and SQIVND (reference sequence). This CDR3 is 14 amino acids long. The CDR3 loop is CATRTGDRNTEAFF. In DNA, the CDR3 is TGTGCCACCAGGACAGGGGATAGGAACACTGAAGCTTTCTTT.

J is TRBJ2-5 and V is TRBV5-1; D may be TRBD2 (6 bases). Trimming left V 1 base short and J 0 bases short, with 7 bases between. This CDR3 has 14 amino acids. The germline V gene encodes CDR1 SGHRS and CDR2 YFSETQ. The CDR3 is CASSLIADQETQYF. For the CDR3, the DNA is TGCGCCAGCAGCTTGATAGCGGACCAAGAGACCCAGTACTTC.

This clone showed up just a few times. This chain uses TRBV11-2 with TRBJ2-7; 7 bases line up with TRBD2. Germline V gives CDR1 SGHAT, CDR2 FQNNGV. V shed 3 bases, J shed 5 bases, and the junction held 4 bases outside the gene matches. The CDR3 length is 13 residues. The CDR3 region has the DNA TGTGCCAGCAGCTTCGGACTAGAAAACGAGCAGTACTTC. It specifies CASSFGLENEQYF.

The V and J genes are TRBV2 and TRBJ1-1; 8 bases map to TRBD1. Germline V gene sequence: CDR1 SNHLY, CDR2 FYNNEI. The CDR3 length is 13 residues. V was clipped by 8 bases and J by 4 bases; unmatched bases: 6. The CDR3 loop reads CASGNRGATEAFF. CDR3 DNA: TGTGCCAGCGGTAACAGGGGGGCCACTGAAGCTTTCTTT.

The CDR3 reads CATSDSREGRTDTQYF. In DNA form, the CDR3 reads TGTGCCACCAGTGATAGTAGGGAGGGCCGCACAGATACGCAGTATTTT. J is TRBJ2-3 and V is TRBV24-1; TRBD2 matches 7 bases. CDR1 is KGHDR, CDR2 SFDVKD, per germline. The V and J ends lost 3 bases and 1 base, in that order; junction bases with no gene match: 6. This CDR3 spans 16 amino acids.

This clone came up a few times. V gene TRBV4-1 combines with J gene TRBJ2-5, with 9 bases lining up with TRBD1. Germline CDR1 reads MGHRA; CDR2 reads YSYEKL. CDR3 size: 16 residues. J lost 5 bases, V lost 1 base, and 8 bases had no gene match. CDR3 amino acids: CASSQVYRQGEETQYF. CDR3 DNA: TGCGCCAGCAGCCAAGTTTACAGACAGGGGGAGGAGACCCAGTACTTC.

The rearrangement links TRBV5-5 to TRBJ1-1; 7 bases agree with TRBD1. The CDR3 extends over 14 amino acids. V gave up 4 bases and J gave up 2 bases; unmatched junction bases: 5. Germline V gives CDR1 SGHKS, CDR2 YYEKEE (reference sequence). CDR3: CASSPGTANTEAFF. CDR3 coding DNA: TGTGCCAGCAGCCCCGGGACAGCTAACACTGAAGCTTTCTTT.

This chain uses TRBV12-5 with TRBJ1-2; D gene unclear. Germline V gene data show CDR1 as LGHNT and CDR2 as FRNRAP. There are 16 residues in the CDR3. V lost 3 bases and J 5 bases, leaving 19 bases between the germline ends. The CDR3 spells CASGFSARVLRYGYTF. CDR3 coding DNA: TGTGCTAGTGGTTTCAGTGCACGGGTCTTAAGGTATGGCTACACCTTC.

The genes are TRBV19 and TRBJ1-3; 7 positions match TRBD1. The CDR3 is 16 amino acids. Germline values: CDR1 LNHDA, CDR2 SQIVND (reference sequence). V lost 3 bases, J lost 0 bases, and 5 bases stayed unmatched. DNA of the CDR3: TGTGCCAGTAGTATGACAGGGTCGCCCTCTGGAAACACCATATATTTT. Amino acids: CASSMTGSPSGNTIYF.

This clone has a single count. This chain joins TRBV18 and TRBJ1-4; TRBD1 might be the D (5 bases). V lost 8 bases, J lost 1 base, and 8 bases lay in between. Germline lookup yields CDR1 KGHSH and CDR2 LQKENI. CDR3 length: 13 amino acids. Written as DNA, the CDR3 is TGTGCCAGCCGAAGGGGAACTAATGAAAAACTGTTTTTT. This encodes CASRRGTNEKLFF.

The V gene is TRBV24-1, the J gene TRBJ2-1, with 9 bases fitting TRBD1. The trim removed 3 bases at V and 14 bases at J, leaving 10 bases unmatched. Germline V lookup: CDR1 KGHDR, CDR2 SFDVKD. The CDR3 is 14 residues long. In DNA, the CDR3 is TGTGCCACCAGTGATCCACAGGGGGCGGACAGAGAGTTCTTC. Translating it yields CATSDPQGADREFF.

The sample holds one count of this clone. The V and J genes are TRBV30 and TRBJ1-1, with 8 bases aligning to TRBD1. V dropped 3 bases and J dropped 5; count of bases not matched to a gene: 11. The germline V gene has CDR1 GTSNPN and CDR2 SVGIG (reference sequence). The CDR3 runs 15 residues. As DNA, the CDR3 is TGTGCCTGGAGGTCACGAGGCACAGGGGGGACTGAAGCTTTCTTT. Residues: CAWRSRGTGGTEAFF. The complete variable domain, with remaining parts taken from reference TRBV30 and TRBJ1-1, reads SQTIHQWPATLVQPVGSPLSLECTVEGTSNPNLYWYRQAAGRGLQLLFYSVGIGQISSEVPQNLSASRPQDRQFILSSKKLLLSDSGFYLCAWRSRGTGGTEAFFGQGTRLTVV.

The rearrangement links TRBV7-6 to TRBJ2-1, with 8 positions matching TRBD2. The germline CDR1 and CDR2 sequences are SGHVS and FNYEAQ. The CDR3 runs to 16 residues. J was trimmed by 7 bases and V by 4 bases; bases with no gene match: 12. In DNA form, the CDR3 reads TGTGCCAGCAGCTGGGGTTTGGCGGGAGGAAGAAATGAGCAGTTCTTC. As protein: CASSWGLAGGRNEQFF. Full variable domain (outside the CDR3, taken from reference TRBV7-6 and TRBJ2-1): GAGVSQSPRYKVTKRGQDVALRCDPISGHVSLYWYRQALGQGPEFLTYFNYEAQQDKSGLPNDRFSAERPEGSISTLTIQRTEQRDSAMYRCASSWGLAGGRNEQFFGPGTRLTVL.

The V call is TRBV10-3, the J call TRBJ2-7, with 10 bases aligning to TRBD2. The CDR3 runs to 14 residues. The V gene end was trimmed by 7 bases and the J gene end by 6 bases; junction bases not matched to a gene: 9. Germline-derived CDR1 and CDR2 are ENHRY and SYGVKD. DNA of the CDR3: TGTGCCATCACTAGCGGGAGTTCCCCATCCGAGCAGTACTTC. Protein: CAITSGSSPSEQYF.

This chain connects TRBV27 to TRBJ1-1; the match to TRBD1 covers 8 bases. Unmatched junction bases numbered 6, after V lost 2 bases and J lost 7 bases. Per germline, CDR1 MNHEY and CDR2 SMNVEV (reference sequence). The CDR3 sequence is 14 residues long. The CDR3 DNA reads TGTGCCAGCAGTTTAGCGACAGGGGTAAGTGAAGCTTTCTTT. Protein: CASSLATGVSEAFF.

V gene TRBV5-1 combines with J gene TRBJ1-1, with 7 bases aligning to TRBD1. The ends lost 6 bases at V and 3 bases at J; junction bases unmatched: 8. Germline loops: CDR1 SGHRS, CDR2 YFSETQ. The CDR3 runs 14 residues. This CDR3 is CASKGARPDTEAFF. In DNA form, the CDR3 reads TGCGCCAGCAAGGGGGCCAGGCCAGACACTGAAGCTTTCTTT.

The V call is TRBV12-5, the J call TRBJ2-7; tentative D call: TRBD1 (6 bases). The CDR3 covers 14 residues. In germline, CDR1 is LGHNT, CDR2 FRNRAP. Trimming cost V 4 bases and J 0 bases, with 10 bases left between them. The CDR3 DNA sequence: TGTGCTAGTGGTTCAGGGGAGAGCTCCTACGAGCAGTACTTC. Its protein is CASGSGESSYEQYF.

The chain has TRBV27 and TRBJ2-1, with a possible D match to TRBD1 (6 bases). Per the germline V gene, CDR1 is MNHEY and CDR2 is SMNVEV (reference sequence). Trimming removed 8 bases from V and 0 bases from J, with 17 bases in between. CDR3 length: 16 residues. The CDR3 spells CASSPRAGVSYNEQFF. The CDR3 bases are TGTGCCAGCTCCCCCAGGGCAGGGGTCTCCTACAATGAGCAGTTCTTC.

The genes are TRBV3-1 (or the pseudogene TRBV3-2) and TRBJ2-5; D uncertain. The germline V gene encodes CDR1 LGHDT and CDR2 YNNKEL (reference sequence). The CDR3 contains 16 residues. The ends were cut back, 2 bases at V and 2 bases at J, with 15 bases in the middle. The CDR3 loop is CASSQSGRFLQETQYF. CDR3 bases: TGTGCCAGCAGCCAAAGTGGGCGCTTCCTTCAAGAGACCCAGTACTTC.